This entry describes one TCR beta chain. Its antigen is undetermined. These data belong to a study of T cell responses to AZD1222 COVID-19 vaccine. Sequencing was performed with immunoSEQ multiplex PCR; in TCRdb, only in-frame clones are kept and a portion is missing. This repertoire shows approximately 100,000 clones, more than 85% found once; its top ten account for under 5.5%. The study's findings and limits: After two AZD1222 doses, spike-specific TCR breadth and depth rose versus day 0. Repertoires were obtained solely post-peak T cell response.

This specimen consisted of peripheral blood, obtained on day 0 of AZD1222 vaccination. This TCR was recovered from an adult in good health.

CDR3 amino acids: CASSQRGETQYF. The CDR3 nucleotides read TGTGCCAGCAGCCAACGAGGGGAGACCCAGTACTTC. The chain joins TRBV3-1 (or the pseudogene TRBV3-2) to TRBJ2-5; a weak D match, TRBD2 (5 bases). V was pared by 2 bases and J by 5 bases, with 6 bases between. The CDR3 is 12 amino acids. The germline gives CDR1 LGHDT, CDR2 YNNKEL (reference sequence).